Here is one T cell receptor (beta chain) with its context. The data belong to a study of graft-versus-host responses after intestinal transplantation. Across the study: Isolated intestinal, liver-intestinal, or multivisceral transplants were what recipients had. Anti-thymocyte globulin induction, then tacrolimus and steroids for about three years, went to all recipients.

Sequencing used immunoSEQ multiplex PCR; TCRdb keeps in-frame clones, though not all of them. The data hold 30,000 to 40,000 clones, with roughly four fifths observed a single time. V gave up 0 bases and J gave up 5 bases, with 5 bases separating them. The CDR3 is 11 amino acids. Germline lookup yields CDR1 DFQATT and CDR2 SNEGSKA (reference sequence). The clonotype was recovered from a human patient who received an intestinal transplant, so some T cells may come from the graft donor. The specimen comprised PBMCs, sampled approximately 1,000 days after transplant. The chain has TRBV20-1 and TRBJ2-7; D not certain. The CDR3 DNA reads as TGCAGTGCTAGAGATATGGACGAGCAGTACTTC. This codes for CSARDMDEQYF.